This TCR beta chain is drawn from a study of blood T cell repertoires in COVID-19. About the study: The origin of the acute and convalescent COVID-19 samples was the United States, Italy and Spain.

Per germline, CDR1 LGHDT and CDR2 YNNKEL (reference sequence). V lost 1 base, J lost 7 bases, and 4 bases lay in between. The CDR3 spans 11 residues. The repertoire was sequenced with immunoSEQ multiplex PCR; TCRdb's copy has only in-frame clones and lacks some. The sample includes hundreds of thousands of clones, approximately 91% of them seen just once. This sequence was found in a man in his forties or fifties with acute or convalescent COVID-19. The chain uses TRBV3-1 (or the pseudogene TRBV3-2) and TRBJ1-2; D gene ambiguous. Material for sequencing was peripheral blood. The CDR3 nucleotides read TGTGCCAGCAGCCAAGGTATTGGCTACACCTTC. It specifies CASSQGIGYTF.